This section outlines one TCR beta chain sequence together with its context. This sample was included in a study of OX40 agonist ivuxolimab in advanced cancers. Deletions cut 0 bases from V and 1 base from J, with 7 bases between. This CDR3 is built from 14 residues. Germline V gene sequence: CDR1 MGHRA, CDR2 YSYEKL. Here immunoSEQ multiplex PCR was the method, and the copy in TCRdb shows in-frame clones only, minus some. The profile shows over 55,000 clones, around 83% of them singletons. The chain has TRBV4-1 and TRBJ2-7, with D maybe TRBD2 (5 bases). The material was CD4+ or CD8+ T cells sorted from blood, obtained in a trial of the OX40 agonist ivuxolimab. The source is an adult with an advanced solid tumor such as melanoma, head and neck, liver or kidney cancer. The CDR3: CASSQDERSYEQYF. DNA of the CDR3: TGCGCCAGCAGCCAAGACGAGCGGTCCTACGAGCAGTACTTC.